The entry that follows covers one T cell receptor beta chain sequence. Its target is unknown. CDR3 length: 18 amino acids. Sequenced by immunoSEQ multiplex PCR; TCRdb stores in-frame clones only, minus some. In the table there are about 140,000 clones, 90% of which are singletons. This sample stems from a study of T cell responses to AZD1222 COVID-19 vaccine. General study findings and limits: Baseline testing showed seropositivity in only a handful of AZD1222 recipients. Regions 160-218 and 743-854 dominated among vaccine-associated CD4 TCRs spanning spike. Two AZD1222 administrations were followed by greater Spike-specific TCR breadth and depth. Clonal diversity was possibly underestimated, and the donors were mostly white British, with more females.

The sample was peripheral blood, taken on day 0 of AZD1222 vaccination. The receptor comes from an adult in good health. This sequence joins TRBV21-1 and TRBJ1-5; the DNA was not used to check the table's D call, TRBD1. TRBV21-1 is given as a pseudogene. CDR3 sequence: CASSRPSGDRVINQPQHF. The DNA of the CDR3 is TGTGCCAGCAGCAGACCCAGCGGGGACAGGGTTATCAATCAGCCCCAGCATTTT.